The present T cell receptor beta chain was sequenced within a study of OX40 agonist ivuxolimab in advanced cancers. Some background on the complete study: The costimulatory receptor OX40 (CD134) was targeted by ivuxolimab, a fully human IgG2 agonistic monoclonal antibody. Prior anti-PD-1, anti-PD-L1 or anti-CTLA-4 therapy was permitted, and checkpoint inhibitors had been received by under 50% of dose-escalation patients. Partial responses were achieved by three dose-escalation patients, of whom one had hepatocellular carcinoma and two had cutaneous melanoma. A male proportion of 82.7% and a mean age of roughly 58 years, ranging from roughly 23 to 85, were recorded for the dose-escalation cohort. The point of sequencing TCRbeta in the periphery was to test whether ivuxolimab changed TCR sequence diversity and drove clonal T-cell expansion. Of the 52 patients in dose escalation, around 19 had hepatocellular carcinoma, some 15 had melanoma, 9 had renal cell carcinoma and 9 had head and neck cancer. Intravenous ivuxolimab was administered to patients every 2 weeks at six dose levels: 0.01, 0.1, 0.3, 1.5, 3 and 10 mg/kg. The paper covers the monotherapy dose-escalation part of the phase I ivuxolimab trial, which included N = 52 patients. Overall results and qualifications from the work: Low levels of normalized T-cell clonal expansion were also seen in some patients who did not respond. After ivuxolimab, CD8+ T cells had more expanded clones than CD4+ T cells on average. At doses from 0.1 to 3.0 mg/kg, clonal expansion was seen in both CD4+ and CD8+ blood T cells between baseline and week 6. Which antigens the clonally expanded peripheral T cells were specific for was not determined. In the 0.1-3.0 mg/kg groups, partial responders had among the lowest normalized peripheral clonal expansion, particularly in CD8+ T cells.

Patients with a history of autoimmune disease or receiving systemic immunosuppression were excluded from the trial. Peripheral blood for TCR sequencing was drawn from every dose cohort at baseline, at cycle 4 day 1 and at cycle 7 day 1. Samples were obtained from an open-label, multicenter, first-in-human phase I dose-escalation trial of ivuxolimab. Adults with locally advanced or metastatic melanoma, renal cell carcinoma, hepatocellular carcinoma or head and neck squamous cell carcinoma were enrolled in the trial. Before TCR sequencing, CD4+ and CD8+ T cells were separately sorted from peripheral blood. The germline V gene specifies SGHTA as CDR1 and FQGNSA as CDR2. Trimmed from V: 4 bases; trimmed from J: 4 bases; junction bases lacking a gene match: 8. Inclusive of the bounding cysteine and phenylalanine, the CDR3 is 16 residues long. Only the CDR3 DNA stays, 48 bases, in frame from base 1. About this clone itself: The clone's antigen remains unknown. No quality values exist for individual bases; no much larger clone is one base distant.

For sequencing of the TCRbeta CDR3 region, genomic DNA was extracted from the sorted cells. The immunoSEQ Assay was used to sequence the TCRbeta CDR3 regions. TCRdb holds this immuneACCESS table with in-frame rearrangements only. Some clones are missing; in checked studies, unresolved V genes explain under half, and the rest has no known cause. A total of under 75,000 clones appear in this sample, 81% of them only once. The top ten clonotypes cover 1% of the sample. This specimen was CD4+ or CD8+ T cells sorted from blood, taken in a trial of the OX40 agonist ivuxolimab. The sequence came from an adult with an advanced solid tumor such as melanoma, head and neck, liver or kidney cancer. The receptor chain draws on TRBV7-2 and TRBJ2-2; 8 bases in the middle match TRBD2. The CDR3 region: CASSSPAGGLTGELFF. The DNA reads as follows: TGTGCCAGCAGCTCGCCGGCGGGGGGCCTCACCGGGGAGCTGTTTTTT.